This paragraph covers one TCR beta chain sequence. Original data processing: It was from reference gene primer amplification that nucleated cell counts were estimated. Profiled with immunoSEQ multiplex PCR; TCRdb holds only in-frame clones, not every one. V and J calls and clone size are as listed in that table; D and trimming were resolved from the DNA. The sample has nearly 250,000 clones, about 82% seen once. CDR1 is SGDLS and CDR2 is YYNGEE in the germline V gene. V gave up 0 bases and J gave up 7 bases, with 9 bases separating them. The CDR3 consists of 13 residues. This sample was taken from a study of blood T cell repertoires in COVID-19. Study-level background: COVID-19 samples, acute and convalescent, were from the United States, Italy and Spain.

Participants had their cohort set by participant-reported clinical history. Before being deemed recovered, Cohort 3 donors had two negative PCRs, clearance, or symptom resolution. This sequence joins TRBV9 and TRBJ2-3; D may be TRBD1 (5 bases). The sequenced material came from PBMCs or T cells enriched from blood (not recorded which). The TCR sequence derives from a woman in her 50s who had recovered from COVID-19. The DNA of the CDR3 is TGTGCCAGCAGCGTAGATCGACAGTATACGCAGTATTTT. It is translated as CASSVDRQYTQYF.